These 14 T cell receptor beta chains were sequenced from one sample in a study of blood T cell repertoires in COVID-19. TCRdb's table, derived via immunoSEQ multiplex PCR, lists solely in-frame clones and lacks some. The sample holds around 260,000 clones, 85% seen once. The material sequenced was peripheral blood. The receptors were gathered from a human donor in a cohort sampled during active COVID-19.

The CDR3 nucleotides read TGCGCCAGCAGCCAAGATGTCACCTTAGCGGGAGTGAGCGAGCAGTACTTC. Amino acid sequence: CASSQDVTLAGVSEQYF. The chain is built from TRBV4-3 and TRBJ2-7, with 9 positions matching TRBD2. Looked up from germline, CDR1 is LGHNA and CDR2 is YSLEER. This CDR3 has 17 residues. V lost 0 bases, J lost 6 bases, and 12 bases stayed unmatched.

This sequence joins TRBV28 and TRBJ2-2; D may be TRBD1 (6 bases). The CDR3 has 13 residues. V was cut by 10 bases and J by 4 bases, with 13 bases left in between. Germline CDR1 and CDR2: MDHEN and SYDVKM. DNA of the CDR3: TGTGCCACCAGGAAAGGGGGCACCGGGGAGCTGTTTTTT. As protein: CATRKGGTGELFF.

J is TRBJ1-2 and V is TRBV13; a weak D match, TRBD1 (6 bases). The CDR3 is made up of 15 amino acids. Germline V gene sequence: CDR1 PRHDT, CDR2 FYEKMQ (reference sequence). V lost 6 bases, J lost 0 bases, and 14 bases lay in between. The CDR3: CASSEGDTANYGYTF. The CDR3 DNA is TGTGCCAGCAGTGAAGGGGACACCGCTAACTATGGCTACACCTTC.

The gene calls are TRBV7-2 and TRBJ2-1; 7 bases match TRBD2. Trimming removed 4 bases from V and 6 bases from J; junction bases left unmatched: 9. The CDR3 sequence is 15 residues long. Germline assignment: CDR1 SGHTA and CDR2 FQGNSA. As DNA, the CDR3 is TGTGCCAGCAGCTCCGGTCGGGGGAGGGCCAATGAGCAGTTCTTC. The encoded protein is CASSSGRGRANEQFF.

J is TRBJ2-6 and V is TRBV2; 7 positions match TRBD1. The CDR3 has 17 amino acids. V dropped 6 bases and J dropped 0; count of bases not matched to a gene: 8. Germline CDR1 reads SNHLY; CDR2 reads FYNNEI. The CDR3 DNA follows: TGTGCCAGCAGGGGGACAGACTATAGCTCTGGGGCCAACGTCCTGACTTTC. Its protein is CASRGTDYSSGANVLTF.

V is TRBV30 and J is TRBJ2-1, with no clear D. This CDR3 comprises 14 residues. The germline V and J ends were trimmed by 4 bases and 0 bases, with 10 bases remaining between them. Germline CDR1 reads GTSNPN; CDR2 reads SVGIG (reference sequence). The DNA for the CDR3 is TGTGCCTGGACTGCCGATAGCTCCTACAATGAGCAGTTCTTC. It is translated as CAWTADSSYNEQFF.

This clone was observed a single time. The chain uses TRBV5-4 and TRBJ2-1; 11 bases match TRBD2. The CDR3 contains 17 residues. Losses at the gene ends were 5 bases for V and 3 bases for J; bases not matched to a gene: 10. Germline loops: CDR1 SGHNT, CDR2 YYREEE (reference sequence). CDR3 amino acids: CASSPSSGTSGYNEQFF. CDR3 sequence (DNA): TGTGCCAGCAGTCCTTCCTCCGGGACTAGCGGCTACAATGAGCAGTTCTTC.

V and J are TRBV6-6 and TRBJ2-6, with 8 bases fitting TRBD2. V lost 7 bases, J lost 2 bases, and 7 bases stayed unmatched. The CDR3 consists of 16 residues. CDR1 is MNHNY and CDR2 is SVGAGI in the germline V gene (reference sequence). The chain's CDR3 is CASNNRAGAGANVLTF. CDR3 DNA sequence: TGTGCCAGCAACAATCGAGCGGGAGCTGGGGCCAACGTCCTGACTTTC.

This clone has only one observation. CDR3 region: CASTRGGARNSPLHF. The CDR3 DNA is TGTGCCAGCACCCGGGGCGGGGCACGAAATTCACCCCTCCACTTT. This rearrangement joins TRBV28 to TRBJ1-6, with D possibly TRBD1 on 5 matching bases. This CDR3 has 15 amino acids. The germline V and J ends were trimmed by 7 bases and 7 bases, with 17 bases remaining between them. Germline V gene sequence: CDR1 MDHEN, CDR2 SYDVKM.

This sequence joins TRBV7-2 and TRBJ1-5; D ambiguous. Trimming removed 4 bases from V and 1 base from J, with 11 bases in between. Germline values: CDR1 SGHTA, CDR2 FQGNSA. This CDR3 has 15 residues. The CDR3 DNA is TGTGCCAGCAGCTCCGTAAGCAACAGCAATCAGCCCCAGCATTTT. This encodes CASSSVSNSNQPQHF. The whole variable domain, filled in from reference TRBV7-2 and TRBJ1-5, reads GAGVSQSPSNKVTEKGKDVELRCDPISGHTALYWYRQSLGQGLEFLIYFQGNSAPDKSGLPSDRFSAERTGGSVSTLTIQRTQQEDSAVYLCASSSVSNSNQPQHFGDGTRLSIL.

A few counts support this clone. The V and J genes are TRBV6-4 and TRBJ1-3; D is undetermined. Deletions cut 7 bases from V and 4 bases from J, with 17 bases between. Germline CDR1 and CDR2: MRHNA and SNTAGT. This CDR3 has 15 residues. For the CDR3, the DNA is TGTGCCAGCACAGAGGGCTGGAGGTACGGAAACACCATATATTTT. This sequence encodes CASTEGWRYGNTIYF.

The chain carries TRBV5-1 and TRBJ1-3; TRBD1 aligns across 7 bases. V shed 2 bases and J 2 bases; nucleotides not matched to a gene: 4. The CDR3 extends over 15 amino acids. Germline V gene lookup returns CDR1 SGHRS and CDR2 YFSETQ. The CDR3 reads CASSLTGDPGNTIYF. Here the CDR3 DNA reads TGCGCCAGCAGCTTAACAGGGGATCCTGGAAACACCATATATTTT.

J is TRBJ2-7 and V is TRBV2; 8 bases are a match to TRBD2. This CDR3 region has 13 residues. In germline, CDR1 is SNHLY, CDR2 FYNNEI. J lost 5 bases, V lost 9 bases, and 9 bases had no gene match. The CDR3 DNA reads TGTGCCAGTAAAGCGGGAGTGGAAAACGAGCAGTACTTC. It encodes CASKAGVENEQYF.

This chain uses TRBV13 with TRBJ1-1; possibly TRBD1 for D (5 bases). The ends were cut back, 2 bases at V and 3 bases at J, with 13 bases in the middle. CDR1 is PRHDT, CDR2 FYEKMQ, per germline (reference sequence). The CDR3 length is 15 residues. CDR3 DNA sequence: TGTGCCAGCAGCTTATTAACTCGGGGGGACACTGAAGCTTTCTTT. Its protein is CASSLLTRGDTEAFF.